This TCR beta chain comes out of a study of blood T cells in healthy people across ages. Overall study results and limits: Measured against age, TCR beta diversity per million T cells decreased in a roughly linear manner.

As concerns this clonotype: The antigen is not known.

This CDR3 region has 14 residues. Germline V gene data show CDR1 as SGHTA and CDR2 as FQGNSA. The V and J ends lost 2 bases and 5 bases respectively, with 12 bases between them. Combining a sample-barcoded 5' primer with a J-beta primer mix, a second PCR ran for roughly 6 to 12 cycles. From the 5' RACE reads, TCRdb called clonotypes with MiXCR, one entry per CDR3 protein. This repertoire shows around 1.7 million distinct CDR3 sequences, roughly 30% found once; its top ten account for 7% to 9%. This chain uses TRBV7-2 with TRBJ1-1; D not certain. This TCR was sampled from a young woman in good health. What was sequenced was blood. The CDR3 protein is CASSLIRTGTEAFF. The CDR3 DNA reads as TGTGCCAGCAGCTTAATCCGAACGGGGACTGAAGCTTTCTTT. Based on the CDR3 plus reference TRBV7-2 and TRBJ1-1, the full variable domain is GAGVSQSPSNKVTEKGKDVELRCDPISGHTALYWYRQSLGQGLEFLIYFQGNSAPDKSGLPSDRFSAERTGGSVSTLTIQRTQQEDSAVYLCASSLIRTGTEAFFGQGTRLTVV.